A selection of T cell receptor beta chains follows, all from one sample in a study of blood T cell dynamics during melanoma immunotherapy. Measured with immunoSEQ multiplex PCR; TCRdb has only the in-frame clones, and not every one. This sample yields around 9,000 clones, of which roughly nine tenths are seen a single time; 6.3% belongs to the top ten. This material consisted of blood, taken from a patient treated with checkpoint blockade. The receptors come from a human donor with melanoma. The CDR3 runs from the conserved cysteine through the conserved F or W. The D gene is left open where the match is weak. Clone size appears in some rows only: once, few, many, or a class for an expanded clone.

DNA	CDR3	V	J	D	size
TGTGCCAGCAGCTTCCGGGACAGACATCGTGAAGCTTTCTTT	CASSFRDRHREAFF	TRBV7-2	TRBJ1-1	TRBD1	NA
TGTGCCAGCAGCCCTCACCGGGACAGGGGCCTCTCTGGAAACACCATATATTTT	CASSPHRDRGLSGNTIYF	TRBV2	TRBJ1-3	TRBD1	NA
TGTGCCAGCAGCTTAGGCTCAGGGGGGATCTACGAGCAGTACTTC	CASSLGSGGIYEQYF	TRBV11-3	TRBJ2-7	NA	NA
TGTGCCAGCAGCGTAGTGGCAGGGAGTTTCTCTGGAAACACCATATATTTT	CASSVVAGSFSGNTIYF	TRBV9	TRBJ1-3	NA	once
TGTGCCACCGGGGCCGACGTCTCTGGGGCCAACGTCCTGACTTTC	CATGADVSGANVLTF	TRBV15	TRBJ2-6	NA	NA
TGTGCCAGCACCCAGGGATGGGGGACAACTAATGAAAAACTGTTTTTT	CASTQGWGTTNEKLFF	TRBV28	TRBJ1-4	NA	NA
TGTGCCAGCAGCCCACTTCTTGGAAGCGCGGCCACGGGTGAGCAGTTCTTC	CASSPLLGSAATGEQFF	TRBV14	TRBJ2-1	NA	NA
TGTGCCATCAGTGAATACCCCGAGCAGTACTTC	CAISEYPEQYF	TRBV10-3	TRBJ2-7	NA	NA
TGTGCCAGCAGCTCCCGACAGGGATCGGACTACAATGAGCAGTTCTTC	CASSSRQGSDYNEQFF	TRBV7-2	TRBJ2-1	TRBD1	few
TGTGCCAGCAGCCCGAGGGCGGGAGTTAACAATGAGCAGTTCTTC	CASSPRAGVNNEQFF	TRBV7-2	TRBJ2-1	TRBD2	NA
TGTGCCTGGACGGATGTTGGTGAGCAGTTCTTC	CAWTDVGEQFF	TRBV30	TRBJ2-1	NA	NA
TGCAGCATCCGGGACAGGGGCGCCGGGGAGCTGTTTTTT	CSIRDRGAGELFF	TRBV29-1	TRBJ2-2	TRBD1	NA
TGTGCCAGCAGCCCCCCAGCGGGAGGGCCCTACAATGAGCAGTTCTTC	CASSPPAGGPYNEQFF	TRBV27	TRBJ2-1	TRBD2	NA
TGTGCCAGCAGCCTCTTTGGGACTAGCGGGAGTGGAGCAGATACGCAGTATTTT	CASSLFGTSGSGADTQYF	TRBV7-6	TRBJ2-3	TRBD2	NA
TGTGCCAGCAGTTTACTTACTAGCGGGGCCGAGACCCAGTACTTC	CASSLLTSGAETQYF	TRBV28	TRBJ2-5	TRBD2	NA
TGTGCCAGCAGCTTAGATAATACTGAGCAGTTCTTC	CASSLDNTEQFF	TRBV5-5	TRBJ2-1	NA	NA